Here is one TCR beta chain with its context. Its matching antigen is unknown. The data stem from a study of blood T cells in healthy people across ages. Regarding the study as a whole: Older individuals had lower TCR beta diversity per million T cells (the decline was roughly linear).

V dropped 3 bases and J dropped 8; count of bases not matched to a gene: 11. The germline gives CDR1 ENHRY, CDR2 SYGVKD. The CDR3 length is 15 residues. For the second PCR, which ran for roughly 7 to 11 cycles, a sample-barcoded 5' primer and a J-beta primer mix were used. TCRdb re-called the 5' RACE reads through MiXCR, storing one row per CDR3 protein. The data hold over 1.5 million distinct CDR3 sequences, with around half observed a single time. Input material: blood. This receptor was identified in a woman in her thirties or forties in good health. This chain joins TRBV10-3 and TRBJ1-2; 8 nucleotides align to TRBD1. The CDR3 DNA sequence: TGTGCCATCAGTGATACCCTCACAGGGGGTGGAGGCTACACCTTC. Amino acids: CAISDTLTGGGGYTF.